Each of the 29 T cell receptor beta chains below was sequenced from the same sample in a study of Graves' ophthalmopathy and Graves' hyperthyroidism. Using RNA transcripts, the TCR beta CDR3 regions were amplified. The authors performed first-round RT-PCR with HTBI primers and then a second-round multiplex PCR. Each CDR3 protein is one row after TCRdb ran MiXCR on the multiplex PCR reads. Of around 520,000 distinct CDR3 sequences listed, less than 40% are singletons. Source material: peripheral blood or thyroid tissue (not recorded which). All receptors come from an adult man with Graves' hyperthyroidism.

This clonotype occurred a few times. The chain uses TRBV5-6 and TRBJ2-7; 11 bases are a match to TRBD1. CDR3 length: 16 amino acids. CDR1 and CDR2 from the germline V gene are SGHDT and YYEEEE. After removal of 4 bases from V and 3 bases from J, the junction contained 9 bases not matched to a gene. CDR3: CASSNTGTGGLYEQYF. Written as DNA, the CDR3 is TGTGCCAGCAGCAATACCGGGACAGGGGGTCTCTACGAGCAGTACTTC.

This clonotype was seen ten or more times. The chain uses TRBV20-1 and TRBJ1-3, with 7 bases that match TRBD1. Germline trimming cut 5 bases from V and 7 bases from J; bases unmatched to any gene: 8. The length of the CDR3 is 13 residues. Germline V gives CDR1 DFQATT, CDR2 SNEGSKA (reference sequence). For the CDR3, the DNA is TGCAGTGCTCGGGACAGCTTCAGGAACACCATATATTTT. It encodes CSARDSFRNTIYF.

This clonotype came up many times. The chain carries TRBV20-1 and TRBJ2-7; TRBD2 is a possible D gene (6 bases). V was shortened by 1 base and J by 1 base, with 14 bases between the two germline ends. Germline CDR1 and CDR2: DFQATT and SNEGSKA (reference sequence). The CDR3 extends over 15 amino acids. CDR3 coding DNA: TGCAGTGCTAGAGTGTTGGGGGGTCGGTCCTACGAGCAGTACTTC. This encodes CSARVLGGRSYEQYF.

This clonotype occurred many times. The rearrangement joins TRBV7-2 to TRBJ2-7; 7 bases are a match to TRBD2. The CDR3 totals 16 residues. Trimming took 0 bases from V and 3 from J; bases not matched to a gene: 8. CDR1 and CDR2 (germline): SGHTA, FQGNSA. CDR3 DNA sequence: TGTGCCAGCAGCTTAGCCTTGCGGGAGTCGCTCTACGAGCAGTACTTC. Translated: CASSLALRESLYEQYF.

This chain joins TRBV29-1 and TRBJ2-7; the D call may be TRBD1 or TRBD2 (5 bases each). This CDR3 is built from 13 residues. The V end was cut by 4 bases, the J end by 2 bases, with 12 bases between. Germline V gene data show CDR1 as SQVTM and CDR2 as ANQGSEA. The CDR3 nucleotides read TGCAGCGTTGTAATCCAGGGAGCCTACGAGCAGTACTTC. It is translated as CSVVIQGAYEQYF.

This clonotype was observed once. This chain links TRBV24-1 with TRBJ1-2, with 7 bases aligning to TRBD1. This CDR3 region has 18 residues. Germline V gene sequence: CDR1 KGHDR, CDR2 SFDVKD. J lost 2 bases, V lost 7 bases, and 18 bases had no gene match. CDR3 residues: CATSDGGKGTDGNYGYTF. In DNA form, the CDR3 reads TGTGCCACCAGCGATGGAGGGAAGGGGACAGATGGAAACTATGGCTACACCTTC.

This chain uses TRBV2 with TRBJ1-3; 11 bases line up with TRBD1. The V gene's germline CDR1 is SNHLY and CDR2 FYNNEI. This CDR3 has 12 amino acids. Trimming at V came to 7 bases and at J to 15 bases, leaving 8 bases not matched to a gene. CDR3 sequence reads: CASTGTGGVGYF. The CDR3 DNA reads TGTGCCAGCACCGGGACAGGGGGTGTCGGATATTTT.

Many counts were recorded for this clonotype. The rearrangement links TRBV12-3 or TRBV12-4 to TRBJ1-1, with D unclear. The CDR3 totals 14 residues. Trimming removed 4 bases at V and 1 base at J, with 10 bases between. Written as DNA, the CDR3 is TGTGCCAGCAGTTACGCCAGCAAGAACACTGAAGCTTTCTTT. It codes for CASSYASKNTEAFF.

This clonotype was seen at least ten times. The rearrangement uses TRBV7-8 and TRBJ2-7; possible D gene TRBD1, 5 bases. CDR3 length: 14 amino acids. The V end was cut by 5 bases, the J end by 9 bases, with 20 bases between. Germline CDR1 reads SGHVS; CDR2 reads FQNEAQ. In DNA, the CDR3 is TGTGCCAGCAGCCACAGACAGTATTCCTCGGGGCAGTACTTC. Its protein product is CASSHRQYSSGQYF.

This clonotype occurred many times. The gene calls are TRBV6-5 and TRBJ2-2; unclear D gene. Looked up from germline, CDR1 is MNHEY and CDR2 is SVGAGI. Trimming shortened V by 6 bases and J by 4 bases, and 6 bases separated the two germline ends. The CDR3 sequence is 12 residues long. CDR3 sequence reads: CASSYGTGELFF. Written as DNA, the CDR3 is TGTGCCAGCAGCTACGGCACCGGGGAGCTGTTTTTT.

This clonotype has more than one count but fewer than ten. The chain couples TRBV3-1 to TRBJ2-2, with TRBD1 as a possible D gene (6 bases). The CDR3 totals 15 residues. CDR1 is LGHDT, CDR2 YNNKEL, per germline (reference sequence). V was pared by 4 bases and J by 8 bases, with 17 bases between. The CDR3 protein is CASSPPSTGRGELFF. The CDR3, as DNA: TGTGCCAGCAGCCCACCTAGCACAGGGAGAGGGGAGCTGTTTTTT.

This clonotype has a count of ten or more. The J gene is TRBJ1-1, the V gene TRBV12-5; D is uncertain. Trimming stripped 3 bases from V and 6 bases from J, with 8 bases between. Germline V gives CDR1 LGHNT, CDR2 FRNRAP. CDR3 length equals 12 residues. The CDR3 protein is CASGFLPSEAFF. The CDR3 DNA reads as TGTGCTAGTGGTTTCCTACCATCTGAAGCTTTCTTT.

This clonotype was detected many times. The chain employs TRBV20-1 and TRBJ2-7; D remains unclear. CDR3 length: 14 amino acids. CDR1 is DFQATT, CDR2 SNEGSKA, per germline (reference sequence). Deletions cut 3 bases from V and 0 bases from J, with 12 bases between. The CDR3 nucleotides read TGCAGTGCTAGGGCCGGGCCTTACTCCTACGAGCAGTACTTC. Its translation is CSARAGPYSYEQYF.

The V and J genes are TRBV29-1 and TRBJ2-2; TRBD1 might be the D (6 bases). Germline values: CDR1 SQVTM, CDR2 ANQGSEA. The CDR3 runs 13 residues. V was clipped by 7 bases and J by 7 bases, with 16 bases between them. The CDR3 protein is CSAGHRADGELFF. CDR3 sequence (DNA): TGCAGCGCGGGGCACAGGGCGGACGGGGAGCTGTTTTTT.

In its sample, this clonotype was seen many times. The V call is TRBV20-1, the J call TRBJ1-4; D is possibly TRBD1 (5 bases). CDR1 DFQATT and CDR2 SNEGSKA come from the germline V gene (reference sequence). The CDR3 sequence is 13 residues long. V lost 6 bases to trimming and J lost 8 bases, with 16 bases between them. This CDR3 is CSANLGGNEKLFF. CDR3 DNA: TGCAGTGCAAACCTGGGGGGGAACGAAAAACTGTTTTTT.

CDR3 sequence (DNA): TGCAGCTCGGACGACGGTGCTTATTCACCCCTCCACTTT. Residues: CSSDDGAYSPLHF. The chain links TRBV29-1 to TRBJ1-6; no firm D call. The germline CDR1 and CDR2 sequences are SQVTM and ANQGSEA. The CDR3 contains 13 residues. The ends were cut back, 8 bases at V and 8 bases at J, with 16 bases in the middle.

The CDR3 region has the DNA TGTGCCAGCAGCTTTGTTCCGGGAGAGACCCAGTACTTC. Translation: CASSFVPGETQYF. The chain couples TRBV7-2 to TRBJ2-7; no definite D call. The last part of the DNA fits TRBJ2-5 better; the J call may be wrong. Looked up from germline, CDR1 is SGHTA and CDR2 is FQGNSA. CDR3 length equals 13 residues.

This clonotype was detected ten times or more. This sequence joins TRBV24-1 and TRBJ1-1; 8 nucleotides align to TRBD1. This CDR3 contains 15 residues. Per the germline V gene, CDR1 is KGHDR and CDR2 is SFDVKD. The junction had 3 bases not matched to a gene; V was cut back by 3 bases and J by 1 base. This chain's CDR3 is CATSDAGGANTEAFF. CDR3 sequence (DNA): TGTGCCACCAGTGATGCAGGGGGCGCGAACACTGAAGCTTTCTTT.

This chain links TRBV5-5 with TRBJ2-5, with D unclear. The CDR3 has 14 residues. Trimming left V 2 bases short and J 4 bases short, with 12 bases between. Germline CDR1 and CDR2: SGHKS and YYEKEE (reference sequence). The CDR3, as DNA: TGTGCCAGCAGCTTAAGGGTTTTACTAGAGACCCAGTACTTC. Translated, it gives CASSLRVLLETQYF.

For this clonotype: Germline and junction disagree at one end, which may indicate a read error. The V and J genes are TRBV5-1 and TRBJ2-5, with D unclear. The CDR3 is 11 residues long. Germline lookup yields CDR1 SGHRS and CDR2 YFSETQ. CDR3 bases: TGTGCCAGCAGCTTGAGCGAGACCCAGAACTTC. Translating it yields CASSLSETQNF.

Regarding this clonotype: This may be a read error, as it is one base from a much larger clone. V usage is TRBV7-9 and J usage is TRBJ1-2, with 9 bases matching TRBD1. Germline V gene data show CDR1 as SEHNR and CDR2 as FQNEAQ (reference sequence). The CDR3 is 14 residues long. As DNA, the CDR3 is TGTGCCGGCAGCTTACAGGGGGCCCGGGATGGCTACACCTTC. Its translation is CAGSLQGARDGYTF. Looking up the rest from reference TRBV7-9 and TRBJ1-2 gives the full variable domain: DTGVSQNPRHKITKRGQNVTFRCDPISEHNRLYWYRQTLGQGPEFLTYFQNEAQLEKSRLLSDRFSAERPKGSFSTLEIQRTEQGDSAMYLCAGSLQGARDGYTFGSGTRLTVV.

At least ten counts were recorded for this clonotype. The chain carries TRBV7-9 and TRBJ2-7, with D possibly TRBD1 on 5 matching bases. The CDR3 is made up of 14 amino acids. Germline CDR1 and CDR2: SEHNR and FQNEAQ (reference sequence). Between the trimmed V and J ends, which lost 5 bases and 3 bases, there was a span of 14 bases. The chain's CDR3 is CASSPEQDHYEQYF. As DNA, the CDR3 is TGTGCCAGCAGCCCCGAACAGGACCACTACGAGCAGTACTTC. Full variable domain (missing parts from reference TRBV7-9 and TRBJ2-7): DTGVSQNPRHKITKRGQNVTFRCDPISEHNRLYWYRQTLGQGPEFLTYFQNEAQLEKSRLLSDRFSAERPKGSFSTLEIQRTEQGDSAMYLCASSPEQDHYEQYFGPGTRLTVT.

This clonotype occurred a few times. The chain uses TRBV5-1 and TRBJ2-2; TRBD1 might be the D (5 bases). The CDR3 spans 15 residues. Deletions cut 4 bases from V and 0 bases from J, with 10 bases between. The germline V gene encodes CDR1 SGHRS and CDR2 YFSETQ. The CDR3: CASSPTATNTGELFF. The CDR3, as DNA: TGCGCCAGCAGCCCGACAGCTACGAACACCGGGGAGCTGTTTTTT. The full variable domain, its missing parts supplied by reference TRBV5-1 and TRBJ2-2, is KAGVTQTPRYLIKTRGQQVTLSCSPISGHRSVSWYQQTPGQGLQFLFEYFSETQRNKGNFPGRFSGRQFSNSRSEMNVSTLELGDSALYLCASSPTATNTGELFFGEGSRLTVL.

In its sample, this clonotype was seen a few times. This sequence joins TRBV6-2 or TRBV6-3 and TRBJ1-5, with 9 nucleotides matching TRBD1. There are 16 residues in the CDR3. Germline V gives CDR1 MNHEY, CDR2 SVGEGT. J was trimmed by 7 bases and V by 5 bases; bases with no gene match: 12. CDR3 loop: CASSLTPGQGSQPQHF. The CDR3 nucleotides read TGTGCCAGCAGTCTAACTCCGGGACAGGGTTCACAGCCCCAGCATTTT.

This clonotype was seen a few times. This chain connects TRBV27 to TRBJ2-7; TRBD2 might be the D (5 bases). Germline-derived CDR1 and CDR2 are MNHEY and SMNVEV (reference sequence). This CDR3 has 15 amino acids. Between the trimmed V and J ends, which lost 0 bases and 0 bases, there was a span of 9 bases. CDR3 sequence (DNA): TGTGCCAGCAGTTTATCGAGGGCGAGCTCCTACGAGCAGTACTTC. It specifies CASSLSRASSYEQYF.

Turning to this clonotype: One junction end does not reproduce the germline sequence, and a read error may be involved. The genes are TRBV29-1 and TRBJ1-1; D remains unclear. Germline CDR1 and CDR2: SQVTM and ANQGSEA. The CDR3 consists of 14 residues. The CDR3 nucleotides are TGTGCCTGGAGTGTCGCCCTGGGGAACACTGAAGCTTTCTTT. This encodes CAWSVALGNTEAFF.

V usage is TRBV9 and J usage is TRBJ2-2; possibly TRBD1 or TRBD2 for D (6 bases each). This CDR3 region has 15 residues. Germline values: CDR1 SGDLS, CDR2 YYNGEE. Trimming cost V 2 bases and J 4 bases, with 12 bases left between them. Here the CDR3 DNA reads TGTGCCAGCAGCGTGGGGGGCGCCTTCACCGGGGAGCTGTTTTTT. This gives the protein CASSVGGAFTGELFF.

Points on this clonotype: A much larger clone differs by one base, so this may be a read error. The J gene is TRBJ1-1, the V gene TRBV12-3 or TRBV12-4; a possible D gene is TRBD1 (6 bases). Trimming took off 2 bases at V and 10 bases at J, with 17 bases between the two ends. The CDR3 has 14 amino acids. CDR3 loop: CASSLTRGRPGAFF. Written as DNA, the CDR3 is TGTGCCAGCAGTTTAACCAGGGGAAGGCCTGGAGCTTTCTTT.

This clonotype has at least ten counts. J is TRBJ1-2 and V is TRBV7-9; a possible D gene is TRBD1 (6 bases). Germline CDR1 reads SEHNR; CDR2 reads FQNEAQ (reference sequence). Trimming shortened V by 5 bases and J by 8 bases, and 18 bases separated the two germline ends. This CDR3 is built from 14 residues. This CDR3 reads CASSPPGEGIGYTF. The CDR3 coding sequence is TGTGCCAGCAGCCCCCCAGGGGAAGGTATCGGCTACACCTTC.